This T cell receptor beta chain is drawn from a study of blood T cell repertoires in COVID-19. Study information: COVID-19 samples, acute and convalescent, were from the United States, Italy and Spain. T cells, B-cell-depleted T cells, or PBMCs provided the cDNA or gDNA that served as material.

In the source study's methods: For nucleated cells, counts were estimated from reference gene primer amplification. The protocol was immunoSEQ multiplex PCR, while the TCRdb copy is restricted to in-frame clones and leaves out a portion. The DNA was the basis for D and trimming; V, J and clone size are from that table. In the table there are approximately 210,000 clones, 80% to 85% of which are singletons. V was shortened by 5 bases and J by 11 bases, with 21 bases between the two germline ends. The CDR3 spans 14 residues. Germline V CDR1 and CDR2: LNHNV, YYDKDF (reference sequence). The origin of this receptor is a young man with active or convalescent COVID-19. Sequenced sample: peripheral blood. The V call is TRBV15, the J call TRBJ1-2; tentative D call: TRBD1 (6 bases). The CDR3: CATSFRDTFTGYTF. In DNA, the CDR3 is TGTGCCACCAGCTTTCGGGACACCTTCACTGGGTACACCTTC.